This T cell receptor beta chain stems from a study of memory CD4+ T cells and cytomegalovirus serostatus. Study-wide results and limits: The CMV-associated TCR signature appears largely within the CD4+ memory repertoire.

Of note for this clone: Its antigen is as yet unknown.

Single viable CD3+CD4+CD8-CD45RO+ cells were sorted as the memory CD4+ T cells. The protocol was immunoSEQ multiplex PCR, while the TCRdb copy is restricted to in-frame clones and leaves out a portion. The sample carries 55,000 or so clones, around four fifths recorded once. The receptor was isolated from an adult in good health and CMV-seropositive. Sequenced: memory CD4+ T cells from blood.

The DNA for the CDR3 is TGTGCCAGCACCCCGAGGGGGCAGGGTTGGTCCGGGGAGCTGTTTTTT. Amino acids: CASTPRGQGWSGELFF. J is TRBJ2-2 and V is TRBV11-1; 7 nucleotides match TRBD1. V shed 7 bases and J 6 bases; nucleotides not matched to a gene: 14. Germline V gives CDR1 SGHAT, CDR2 FQDESV (reference sequence). CDR3 length equals 16 residues.